This TCR beta chain is from a study of T cells in localized non-small cell lung cancer. Study-wide points: In adjacent lung appeared a median around 59 of the top 100 tumor clones. Measurement of T cell clonality placed uninvolved adjacent lung highest, above the level in tumor. Sequencing covered just one tumor region, so heterogeneity cannot be ruled out. A raised T cell density in blood coincided with lengthier overall survival.

Concerning this clone itself: Its antigen is undetermined.

Assay: immunoSEQ multiplex PCR; the TCRdb copy retains only in-frame clones and omits some. Counted here are roughly 2,700 clones, more than 25% occurring once; the ten biggest clones make up around 18%. The CDR3 is 15 amino acids. Germline V CDR1 and CDR2: MNHGY, SAAAGT. With V trimmed by 6 bases and J by 7 bases, 8 bases remained unmatched. The chain is built from TRBV6-8 and TRBJ2-1; 11 nucleotides agree with TRBD1. The specimen comprised normal lung tissue next to the tumor, sampled before any cancer treatment. The receptor was derived from a female donor older than 55 with stage I squamous cell lung carcinoma. The CDR3 protein is CASSAPGTGGNEQFF. In DNA form, the CDR3 reads TGTGCCAGCAGCGCCCCCGGGACAGGGGGAAATGAGCAGTTCTTC.